These 5 T cell receptor beta chains were sequenced from one sample in a study of cytomegalovirus exposure and HLA in healthy donors. A multiplex PCR was run with 60 Vbeta primers and 13 Jbeta primers. Generated by immunoSEQ multiplex PCR, the TCRdb table keeps only in-frame clones and is missing some. In the table there are about 140,000 clones, 75% to 90% of which are singletons. The sequenced sample consisted of PBMCs. These receptors all stem from a female donor in good health and CMV-seronegative.

This clone came up a few times. CDR3 nucleotides: TGCGCCAGCAGCCAAGATGAGTCCTCCTACGAGCAGTACTTC. Amino acid sequence: CASSQDESSYEQYF. The V and J genes are TRBV4-1 and TRBJ2-7, with D unresolved. This CDR3 spans 14 amino acids. Germline V lookup: CDR1 MGHRA, CDR2 YSYEKL. V was clipped by 0 bases and J by 0 bases, with 6 bases between them.

This chain uses TRBV28 with TRBJ1-2; D is possibly TRBD1 (6 bases). CDR3 length: 21 amino acids. Trimming stripped 6 bases from V and 4 bases from J, with 36 bases between. Germline CDR1 is MDHEN and CDR2 is SYDVKM. CDR3: CASSGTRWQNSNKRVIYGYTF. The CDR3 region has the DNA TGTGCCAGCAGCGGGACACGGTGGCAAAATTCGAATAAGAGGGTTATCTATGGCTACACCTTC.

The CDR3 nucleotides read TGTGCCAGCTCCCCCGGGTCCACGGTAGGGGAGCTGTTTTTT. It codes for CASSPGSTVGELFF. This sequence joins TRBV18 and TRBJ2-2, with D unclear. V dropped 6 bases and J dropped 8 bases, with 16 bases sitting between them. Germline-derived CDR1 and CDR2 are KGHSH and LQKENI. The CDR3 has 14 residues.

The chain is built from TRBV11-2 and TRBJ2-1; TRBD2 is a possible D gene (6 bases). V was shortened by 5 bases and J by 1 base, with 15 bases between the two germline ends. The CDR3 is made up of 16 amino acids. Germline V gene sequence: CDR1 SGHAT, CDR2 FQNNGV. CDR3 DNA: TGTGCCAGCAGCCCGCAGACTAGTAGGTCCTACAATGAGCAGTTCTTC. Protein product: CASSPQTSRSYNEQFF.

The chain carries TRBV18 and TRBJ2-2; D might be TRBD2 (6 bases). Germline V gene lookup returns CDR1 KGHSH and CDR2 LQKENI. The CDR3 length is 15 residues. The germline V and J ends were trimmed by 3 bases and 7 bases, with 15 bases remaining between them. The CDR3 nucleotides are TGTGCCAGCTCACCGAGACTCCCGGAGGGCGGGGAGCTGTTTTTT. The encoded protein is CASSPRLPEGGELFF.